This entry features one TCR beta chain sequence. CDR3 length: 15 residues. Trimming stripped 5 bases from V and 0 bases from J, with 14 bases between. The source of the sample is a study of blood T cell repertoires in COVID-19. Overall study: Some COVID-19 samples were acute and others convalescent; all came from the United States, Italy and Spain. Nucleic acid was either cDNA or gDNA, and it came from T cells, B-cell-depleted T cells, or PBMCs.

The authors' processing: For nucleated cells, counts were estimated from reference gene primer amplification. Some clones are missing from TCRdb's copy, which holds only in-frame ones; the method was immunoSEQ multiplex PCR. The DNA was the basis for D and trimming; V, J and clone size are from that table. The data hold tens of thousands of clones, with approximately 82% observed a single time. Sequences were obtained from peripheral blood. The chain employs TRBV5-3 and TRBJ1-1, with D tentatively TRBD1 (6 bases). TRBV5-3 is noted as an ORF with a role that remains uncertain. The clonotype was recovered from a man aged 60-69 years with acute or convalescent COVID-19. CDR3 bases: TGTGCCAGAAGGGATTACAGGGAAGTGAACACTGAAGCTTTCTTT. Encoded protein: CARRDYREVNTEAFF.